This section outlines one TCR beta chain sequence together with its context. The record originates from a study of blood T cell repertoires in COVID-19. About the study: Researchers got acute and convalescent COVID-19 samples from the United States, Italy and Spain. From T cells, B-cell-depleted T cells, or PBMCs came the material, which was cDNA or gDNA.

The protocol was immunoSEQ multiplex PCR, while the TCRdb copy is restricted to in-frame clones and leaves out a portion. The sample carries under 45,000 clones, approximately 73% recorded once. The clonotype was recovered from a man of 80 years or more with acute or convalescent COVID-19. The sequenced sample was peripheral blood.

The CDR3 DNA sequence: TGTGCCAGCAGTCCCCAACAGGCTAAAGAGACCCAGTACTTC. It encodes CASSPQQAKETQYF. V is TRBV27 and J is TRBJ2-5; perhaps TRBD1 as D (5 bases). The CDR3 extends over 14 amino acids. Germline CDR1 MNHEY, CDR2 SMNVEV (reference sequence). Between the trimmed V and J ends, which lost 5 bases and 3 bases, there was a span of 13 bases.